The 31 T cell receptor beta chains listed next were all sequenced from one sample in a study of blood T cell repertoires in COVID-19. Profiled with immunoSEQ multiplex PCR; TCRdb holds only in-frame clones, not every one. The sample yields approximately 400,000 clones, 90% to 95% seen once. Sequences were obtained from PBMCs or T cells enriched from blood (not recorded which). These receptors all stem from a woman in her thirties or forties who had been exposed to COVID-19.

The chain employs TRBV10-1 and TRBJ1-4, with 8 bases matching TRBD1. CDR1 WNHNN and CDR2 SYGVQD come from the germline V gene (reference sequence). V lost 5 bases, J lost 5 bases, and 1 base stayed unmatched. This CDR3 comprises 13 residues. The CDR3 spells CASSRDRNEKLFF. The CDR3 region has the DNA TGCGCCAGCAGTCGGGACAGGAATGAAAAACTGTTTTTT.

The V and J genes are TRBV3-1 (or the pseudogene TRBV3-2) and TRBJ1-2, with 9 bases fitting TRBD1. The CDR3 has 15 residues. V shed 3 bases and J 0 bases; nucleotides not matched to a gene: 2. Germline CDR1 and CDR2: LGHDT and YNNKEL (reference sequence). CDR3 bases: TGTGCCAGCAGCCACGGGACAGGGACTAACTATGGCTACACCTTC. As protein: CASSHGTGTNYGYTF.

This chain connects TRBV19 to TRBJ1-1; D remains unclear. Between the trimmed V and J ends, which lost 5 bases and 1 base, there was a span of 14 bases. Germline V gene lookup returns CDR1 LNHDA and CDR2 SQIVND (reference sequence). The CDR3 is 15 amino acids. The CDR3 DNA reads TGTGCCAGTAGTGAGATTGGACGGGGGAACACTGAAGCTTTCTTT. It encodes CASSEIGRGNTEAFF.

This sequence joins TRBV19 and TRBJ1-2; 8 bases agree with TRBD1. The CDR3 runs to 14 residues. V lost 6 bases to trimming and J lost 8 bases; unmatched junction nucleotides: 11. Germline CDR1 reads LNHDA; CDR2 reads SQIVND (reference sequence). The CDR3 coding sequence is TGTGCCAGTAGCCCCGGCAGGGGGCTGGGAGGCTACACCTTC. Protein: CASSPGRGLGGYTF.

CDR3 in amino acids: CASSLGTGRSVNTGELFF. For the CDR3, the DNA is TGTGCCAGCAGCCTAGGGACAGGGAGAAGCGTTAACACCGGGGAGCTGTTTTTT. The chain combines TRBV5-5 with TRBJ2-2, with 9 bases matching TRBD1. V lost 4 bases and J lost 2; bases outside the gene matches: 12. There are 18 residues in the CDR3. Germline CDR1 and CDR2: SGHKS and YYEKEE (reference sequence).

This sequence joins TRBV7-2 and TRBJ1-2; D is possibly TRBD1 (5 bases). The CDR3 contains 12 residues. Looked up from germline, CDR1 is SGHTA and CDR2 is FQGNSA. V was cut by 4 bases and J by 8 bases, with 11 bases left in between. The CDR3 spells CASSSSGIGYTF. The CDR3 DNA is TGTGCCAGCAGCTCTTCAGGGATCGGCTACACCTTC.

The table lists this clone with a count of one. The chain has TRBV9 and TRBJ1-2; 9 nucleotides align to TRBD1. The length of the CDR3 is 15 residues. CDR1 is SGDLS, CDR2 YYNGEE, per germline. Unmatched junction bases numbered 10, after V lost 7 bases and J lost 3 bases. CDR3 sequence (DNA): TGTGCCAGCGCCGGACGGGACAGGGAAGACTATGGCTACACCTTC. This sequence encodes CASAGRDREDYGYTF.

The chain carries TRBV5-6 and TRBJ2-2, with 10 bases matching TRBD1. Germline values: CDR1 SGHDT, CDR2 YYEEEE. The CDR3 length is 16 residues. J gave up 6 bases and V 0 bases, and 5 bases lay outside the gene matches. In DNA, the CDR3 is TGTGCCAGCAGCTTGGTGGGACAGGGGCGTTCCGGGGAGCTGTTTTTT. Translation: CASSLVGQGRSGELFF.

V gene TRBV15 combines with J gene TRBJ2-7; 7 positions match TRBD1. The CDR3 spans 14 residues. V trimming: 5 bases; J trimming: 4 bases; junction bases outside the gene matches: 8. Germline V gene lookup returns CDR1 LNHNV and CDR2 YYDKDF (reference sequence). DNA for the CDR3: TGTGCCACCAGCCCGGCCGGGACAGTGTACGAGCAGTACTTC. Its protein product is CATSPAGTVYEQYF.

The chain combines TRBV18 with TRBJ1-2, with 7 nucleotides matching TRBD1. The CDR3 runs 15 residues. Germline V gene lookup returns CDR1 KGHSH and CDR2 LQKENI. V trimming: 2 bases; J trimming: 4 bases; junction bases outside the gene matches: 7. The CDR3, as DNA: TGTGCCAGCTCACCAGGGGGACAGACCCCCTATGGCTACACCTTC. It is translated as CASSPGGQTPYGYTF.

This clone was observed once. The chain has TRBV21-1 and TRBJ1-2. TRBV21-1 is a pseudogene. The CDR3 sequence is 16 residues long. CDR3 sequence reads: CASSKESCRSNYGYTF. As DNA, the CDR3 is TGTGCCAGCAGCAAAGAATCCTGCCGGAGCAACTATGGCTACACCTTC.

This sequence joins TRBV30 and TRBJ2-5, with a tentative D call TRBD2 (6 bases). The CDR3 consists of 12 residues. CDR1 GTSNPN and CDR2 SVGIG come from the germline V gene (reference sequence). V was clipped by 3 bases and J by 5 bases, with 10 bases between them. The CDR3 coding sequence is TGTGCCTGGAGCGCAGGAGGGGAGACCCAGTACTTC. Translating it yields CAWSAGGETQYF.

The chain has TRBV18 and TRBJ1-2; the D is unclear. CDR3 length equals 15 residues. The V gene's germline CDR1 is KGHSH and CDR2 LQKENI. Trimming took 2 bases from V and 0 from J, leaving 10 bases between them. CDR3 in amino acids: CASSPSRQPNYGYTF. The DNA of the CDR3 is TGTGCCAGCTCACCATCCAGGCAGCCTAACTATGGCTACACCTTC. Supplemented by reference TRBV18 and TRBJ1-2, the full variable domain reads NAGVMQNPRHLVRRRGQEARLRCSPMKGHSHVYWYRQLPEEGLKFMVYLQKENIIDESGMPKERFSAEFPKEGPSILRIQQVVRGDSAAYFCASSPSRQPNYGYTFGSGTRLTVV.

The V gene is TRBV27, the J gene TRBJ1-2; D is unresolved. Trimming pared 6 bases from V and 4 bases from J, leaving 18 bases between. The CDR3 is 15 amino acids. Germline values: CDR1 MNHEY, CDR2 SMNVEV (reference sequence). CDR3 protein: CASRPGVLALYGYTF. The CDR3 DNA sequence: TGTGCCAGCAGGCCCGGAGTCTTAGCCCTCTATGGCTACACCTTC.

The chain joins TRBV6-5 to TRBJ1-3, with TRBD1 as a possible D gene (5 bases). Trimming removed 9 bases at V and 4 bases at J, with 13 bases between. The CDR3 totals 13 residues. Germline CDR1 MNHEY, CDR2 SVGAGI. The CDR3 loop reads CASNTGLGNTIYF. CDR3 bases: TGTGCCAGTAACACAGGTTTGGGAAACACCATATATTTT.

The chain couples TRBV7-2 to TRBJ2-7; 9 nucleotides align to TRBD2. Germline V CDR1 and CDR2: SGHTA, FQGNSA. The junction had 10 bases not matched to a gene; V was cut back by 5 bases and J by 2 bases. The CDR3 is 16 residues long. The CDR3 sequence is CASSRVAASGTYEQYF. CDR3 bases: TGTGCCAGCAGCCGGGTCGCGGCTAGCGGGACCTACGAGCAGTACTTC.

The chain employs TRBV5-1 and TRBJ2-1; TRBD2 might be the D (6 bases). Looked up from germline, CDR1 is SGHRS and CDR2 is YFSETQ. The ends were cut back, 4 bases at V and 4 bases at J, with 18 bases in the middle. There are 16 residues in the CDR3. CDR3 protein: CASSADYPTPYNEQFF. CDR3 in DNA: TGCGCCAGCAGCGCGGACTACCCGACGCCGTACAATGAGCAGTTCTTC.

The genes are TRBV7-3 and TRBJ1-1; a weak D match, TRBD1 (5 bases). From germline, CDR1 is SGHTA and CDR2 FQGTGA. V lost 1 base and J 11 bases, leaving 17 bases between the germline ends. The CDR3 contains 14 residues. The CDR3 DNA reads TGTGCCAGCAGCTTAAAGAAAGGGGAGGGTGGCGCTTTCTTT. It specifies CASSLKKGEGGAFF.

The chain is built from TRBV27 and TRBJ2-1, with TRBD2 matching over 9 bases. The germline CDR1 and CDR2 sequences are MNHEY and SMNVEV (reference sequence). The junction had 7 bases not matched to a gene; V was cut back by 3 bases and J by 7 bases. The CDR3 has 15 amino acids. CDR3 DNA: TGTGCCAGCAGTTTTTTAGCGGGAGTCAGAAATGAGCAGTTCTTC. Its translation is CASSFLAGVRNEQFF.

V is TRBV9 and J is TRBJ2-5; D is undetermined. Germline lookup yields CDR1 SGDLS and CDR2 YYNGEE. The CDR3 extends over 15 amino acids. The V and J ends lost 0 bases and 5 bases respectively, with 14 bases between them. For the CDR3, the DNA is TGTGCCAGCAGCGTAGTCCCCGTCGTCGGGGAGACCCAGTACTTC. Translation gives CASSVVPVVGETQYF.

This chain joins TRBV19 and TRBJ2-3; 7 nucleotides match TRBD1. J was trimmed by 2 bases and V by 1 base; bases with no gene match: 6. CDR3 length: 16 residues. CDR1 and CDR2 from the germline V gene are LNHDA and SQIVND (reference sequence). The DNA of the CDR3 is TGTGCCAGTAGTATAGTCGGGACAGCCATCACAGATACGCAGTATTTT. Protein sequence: CASSIVGTAITDTQYF.

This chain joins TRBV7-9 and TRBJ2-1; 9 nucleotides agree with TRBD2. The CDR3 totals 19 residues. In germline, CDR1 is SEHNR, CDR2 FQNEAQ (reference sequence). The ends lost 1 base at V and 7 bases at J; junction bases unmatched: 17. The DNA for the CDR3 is TGTGCCAGCAGCTTAGTGCCCCCTACCCTCGGGACTAGCAGGAATGAGCAGTTCTTC. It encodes CASSLVPPTLGTSRNEQFF. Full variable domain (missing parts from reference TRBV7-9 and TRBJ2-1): DTGVSQNPRHKITKRGQNVTFRCDPISEHNRLYWYRQTLGQGPEFLTYFQNEAQLEKSRLLSDRFSAERPKGSFSTLEIQRTEQGDSAMYLCASSLVPPTLGTSRNEQFFGPGTRLTVL.

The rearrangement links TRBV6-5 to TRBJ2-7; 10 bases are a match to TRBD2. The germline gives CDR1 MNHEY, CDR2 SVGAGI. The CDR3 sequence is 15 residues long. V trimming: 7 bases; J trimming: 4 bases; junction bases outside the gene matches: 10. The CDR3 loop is CASIEGLAESYEQYF. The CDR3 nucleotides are TGTGCCAGCATAGAAGGACTAGCGGAGTCATACGAGCAGTACTTC.

The DNA of the CDR3 is TGCGCCAGCAGCCAACCGGGACAGAGTATTGACACTGAAGCTTTCTTT. This encodes CASSQPGQSIDTEAFF. V gene TRBV4-1 combines with J gene TRBJ1-1, with 7 bases lining up with TRBD1. This CDR3 has 16 residues. Germline V gives CDR1 MGHRA, CDR2 YSYEKL. Trimming removed 2 bases from V and 3 bases from J; junction bases left unmatched: 9.

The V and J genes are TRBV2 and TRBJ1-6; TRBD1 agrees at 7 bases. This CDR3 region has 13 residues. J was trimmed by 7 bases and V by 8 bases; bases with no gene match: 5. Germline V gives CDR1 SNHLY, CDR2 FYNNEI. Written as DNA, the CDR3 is TGTGCCAGCTCGGGACAGCCGAATTCACCCCTCCACTTT. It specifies CASSGQPNSPLHF.

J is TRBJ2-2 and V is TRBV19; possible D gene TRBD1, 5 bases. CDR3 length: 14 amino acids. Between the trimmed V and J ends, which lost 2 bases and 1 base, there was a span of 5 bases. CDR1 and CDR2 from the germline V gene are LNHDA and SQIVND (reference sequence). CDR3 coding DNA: TGTGCCAGTAGTATAAGGGGGAACACCGGGGAGCTGTTTTTT. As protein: CASSIRGNTGELFF.

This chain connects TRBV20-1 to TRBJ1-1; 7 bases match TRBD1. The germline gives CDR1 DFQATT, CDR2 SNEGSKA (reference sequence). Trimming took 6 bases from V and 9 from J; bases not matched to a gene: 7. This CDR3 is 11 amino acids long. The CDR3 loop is CSARGESKAFF. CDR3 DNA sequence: TGCAGTGCCAGGGGGGAGTCCAAAGCTTTCTTT.

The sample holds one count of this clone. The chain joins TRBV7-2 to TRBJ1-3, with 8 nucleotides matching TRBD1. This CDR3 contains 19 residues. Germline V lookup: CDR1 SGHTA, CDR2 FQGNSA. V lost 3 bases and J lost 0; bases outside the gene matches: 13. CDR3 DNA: TGTGCCAGCAGCTTGTATGGACAGGGTTTAGTTAGCTCTGGAAACACCATATATTTT. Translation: CASSLYGQGLVSSGNTIYF. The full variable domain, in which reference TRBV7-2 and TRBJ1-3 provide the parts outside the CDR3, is GAGVSQSPSNKVTEKGKDVELRCDPISGHTALYWYRQSLGQGLEFLIYFQGNSAPDKSGLPSDRFSAERTGGSVSTLTIQRTQQEDSAVYLCASSLYGQGLVSSGNTIYFGEGSWLTVV.

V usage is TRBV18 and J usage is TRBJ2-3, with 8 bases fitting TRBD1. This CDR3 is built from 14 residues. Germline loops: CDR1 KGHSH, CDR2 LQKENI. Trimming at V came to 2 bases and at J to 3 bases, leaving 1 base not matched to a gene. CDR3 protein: CASSPRQGTDTQYF. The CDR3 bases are TGTGCCAGCTCACCAAGACAGGGGACAGATACGCAGTATTTT.

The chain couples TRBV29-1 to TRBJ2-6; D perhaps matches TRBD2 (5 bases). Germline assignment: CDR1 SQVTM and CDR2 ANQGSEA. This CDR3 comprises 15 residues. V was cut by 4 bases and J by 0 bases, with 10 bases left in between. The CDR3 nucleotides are TGCAGCGTTGTTGAGGGATACTCTGGGGCCAACGTCCTGACTTTC. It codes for CSVVEGYSGANVLTF.

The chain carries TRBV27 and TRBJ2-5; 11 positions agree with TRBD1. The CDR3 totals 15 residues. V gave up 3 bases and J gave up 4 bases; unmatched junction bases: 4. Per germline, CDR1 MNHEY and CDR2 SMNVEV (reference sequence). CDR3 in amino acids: CASSFTGTGGETQYF. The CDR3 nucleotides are TGTGCCAGCAGTTTCACCGGGACAGGGGGAGAGACCCAGTACTTC.